Shown below are 32 T cell receptor beta chains from a single sample sequenced in a study of T cell responses to AZD1222 COVID-19 vaccine. Some clones are missing from TCRdb's copy, which holds only in-frame ones; the method was immunoSEQ multiplex PCR. Seen here are tens of thousands of clones, around nine tenths observed once, and the top ten hold approximately 21%. This material consisted of peripheral blood, taken on day 0 of AZD1222 vaccination. Source of these receptors: an adult in good health.

The rearrangement uses TRBV19 and TRBJ2-3; the D gene is possibly TRBD2 (5 bases). V gave up 1 base and J gave up 0 bases, with 5 bases separating them. There are 14 residues in the CDR3. CDR1 is LNHDA and CDR2 is SQIVND in the germline V gene (reference sequence). CDR3 bases: TGTGCCAGTAGTATAGGGACTAGCACAGATACGCAGTATTTT. Translated: CASSIGTSTDTQYF.

V usage is TRBV5-6 and J usage is TRBJ1-1; D unresolved. Germline CDR1 and CDR2: SGHDT and YYEEEE. The CDR3 contains 13 residues. Trimming cost V 2 bases and J 6 bases, with 11 bases left between them. In DNA form, the CDR3 reads TGTGCCAGCAGCTTCGAGGTCAGGTCTGAAGCTTTCTTT. Encoded protein: CASSFEVRSEAFF.

This chain links TRBV7-8 with TRBJ1-4; tentative D call: TRBD1 (5 bases). This CDR3 has 15 residues. The germline V gene encodes CDR1 SGHVS and CDR2 FQNEAQ. V was clipped by 6 bases and J by 0 bases, with 11 bases between them. The chain's CDR3 is CASRTLQATNEKLFF. The CDR3 nucleotides are TGTGCCAGCAGGACCTTACAGGCAACTAATGAAAAACTGTTTTTT.

The rearrangement joins TRBV4-1 to TRBJ2-1; 8 positions match TRBD2. The CDR3 sequence is 14 residues long. V was pared by 4 bases and J by 7 bases, with 6 bases of the junction left unmatched. CDR1 and CDR2 (germline): MGHRA, YSYEKL. The CDR3 sequence is CASSRLGGGNEQFF. DNA of the CDR3: TGCGCCAGCAGCCGATTGGGCGGGGGGAATGAGCAGTTCTTC.

The chain joins TRBV24-1 to TRBJ2-6, with a weak D call TRBD1 (6 bases). The germline CDR1 and CDR2 sequences are KGHDR and SFDVKD. This CDR3 is 16 amino acids long. The V gene lost 8 bases and the J gene lost 0 bases, with 13 bases spanning the gap. The CDR3 protein is CATTQGKSSGANVLTF. The CDR3 DNA follows: TGTGCCACCACCCAGGGGAAATCCTCTGGGGCCAACGTCCTGACTTTC.

Points on this clone: At the DNA level, this CDR3 is encoded by other sequences in the same sample as well. This chain uses TRBV5-6 with TRBJ1-3; unclear D gene. The CDR3 consists of 14 residues. V shed 1 base and J shed 4 bases, with 9 bases lying between them. Germline CDR1 is SGHDT and CDR2 is YYEEEE. Here the CDR3 reads CASSLRGPGNTIYF. The CDR3 region has the DNA TGTGCCAGCAGCTTGAGAGGGCCCGGAAACACCATATATTTT.

The chain carries TRBV29-1 and TRBJ2-2; TRBD2 might be the D (5 bases). The V and J ends lost 4 bases and 4 bases respectively, with 13 bases between them. This CDR3 contains 14 residues. In germline, CDR1 is SQVTM, CDR2 ANQGSEA. CDR3 protein: CSVVEGSTTGELFF. The CDR3 bases are TGCAGCGTTGTAGAGGGTTCGACCACCGGGGAGCTGTTTTTT.

The V gene is TRBV4-3, the J gene TRBJ2-1; D may match TRBD1 or TRBD2 (5 bases each). Trimming took 0 bases from V and 4 from J, leaving 10 bases between them. This CDR3 is built from 15 residues. Germline CDR1 and CDR2: LGHNA and YSLEER. In nucleotides, the CDR3 is TGCGCCAGCAGCCAAGATGGGGGATCTTACAATGAGCAGTTCTTC. Translation: CASSQDGGSYNEQFF.

The rearrangement joins TRBV7-2 to TRBJ2-5; TRBD2 aligns across 11 bases. The ends lost 2 bases at V and 3 bases at J; junction bases unmatched: 8. The CDR3 spans 17 residues. Germline V lookup: CDR1 SGHTA, CDR2 FQGNSA. In DNA form, the CDR3 reads TGTGCCAGCAGCTTAACCACTCTAGCGGGGGGAGAAGAGACCCAGTACTTC. Translated: CASSLTTLAGGEETQYF.

CDR3 sequence: CASSSGPEFEQFF. CDR3 sequence (DNA): TGTGCCAGCAGCTCGGGACCCGAATTCGAGCAGTTCTTC. This chain connects TRBV5-6 to TRBJ2-1; D is perhaps TRBD1 or TRBD2 (5 bases each). Trimming shortened V by 3 bases and J by 10 bases, and 14 bases separated the two germline ends. The CDR3 covers 13 residues. Germline values: CDR1 SGHDT, CDR2 YYEEEE.

This chain connects TRBV7-2 to TRBJ2-5; 9 bases are a match to TRBD2. CDR3 length equals 15 residues. V shed 5 bases and J 9 bases; nucleotides not matched to a gene: 13. Germline assignment: CDR1 SGHTA and CDR2 FQGNSA. The CDR3 DNA reads as TGTGCCAGCAGCCGGCGACTAGCGGTACCTGGGGCCCAGTACTTC. It encodes CASSRRLAVPGAQYF.

V and J are TRBV5-1 and TRBJ2-7; TRBD1 matches 7 bases. This CDR3 comprises 15 residues. Per germline, CDR1 SGHRS and CDR2 YFSETQ. Trimming took 0 bases from V and 5 from J; bases not matched to a gene: 8. The CDR3 DNA is TGCGCCAGCAGCTTGGCTACAGGGGTGCTTAACGAGCAGTACTTC. Encoded protein: CASSLATGVLNEQYF.

This chain links TRBV7-2 with TRBJ2-7; TRBD2 agrees at 7 bases. The CDR3 extends over 17 amino acids. Germline CDR1 SGHTA, CDR2 FQGNSA. V dropped 2 bases and J dropped 1; count of bases not matched to a gene: 11. The CDR3 reads CASSLTPRGVRSYEQYF. In DNA form, the CDR3 reads TGTGCCAGCAGCTTAACTCCCCGGGGGGTTAGATCCTACGAGCAGTACTTC.

The chain combines TRBV24-1 with TRBJ1-2, with D possibly matching TRBD1 (6 bases). This CDR3 is built from 14 residues. Trimming cost V 4 bases and J 2 bases, with 10 bases left between them. Germline V CDR1 and CDR2: KGHDR, SFDVKD. The CDR3 DNA reads as TGTGCCACCAGTGAAACCACAGGGAACTATGGCTACACCTTC. Its translation is CATSETTGNYGYTF.

The rearrangement uses TRBV11-2 and TRBJ2-1, with D unclear. The V and J ends lost 3 bases and 8 bases respectively, with 17 bases between them. Germline values: CDR1 SGHAT, CDR2 FQNNGV. The CDR3 consists of 15 residues. CDR3 residues: CASSFSLVGLDEQFF. In DNA, the CDR3 is TGTGCCAGCAGCTTCTCTCTCGTGGGGTTAGATGAGCAGTTCTTC.

This rearrangement joins TRBV14 to TRBJ1-3; D is undetermined. The CDR3 extends over 12 amino acids. Trimming shortened V by 2 bases and J by 3 bases, and 2 bases separated the two germline ends. Germline V gene lookup returns CDR1 SGHDN and CDR2 FVKESK. The CDR3 is CASSQNGNTIYF. Written as DNA, the CDR3 is TGTGCCAGCAGCCAAAATGGAAACACCATATATTTT. Full variable domain (missing parts from reference TRBV14 and TRBJ1-3): EAGVTQFPSHSVIEKGQTVTLRCDPISGHDNLYWYRRVMGKEIKFLLHFVKESKQDESGMPNNRFLAERTGGTYSTLKVQPAELEDSGVYFCASSQNGNTIYFGEGSWLTVV.

The rearrangement links TRBV10-3 to TRBJ2-5; a weak D match, TRBD1 (6 bases). V dropped 6 bases and J dropped 3 bases, with 20 bases sitting between them. This CDR3 has 16 residues. Looked up from germline, CDR1 is ENHRY and CDR2 is SYGVKD. The CDR3 protein is CAIRGAYGATEETQYF. As DNA, the CDR3 is TGTGCCATCAGGGGGGCGTACGGGGCAACTGAAGAGACCCAGTACTTC.

The chain combines TRBV9 with TRBJ1-2; D perhaps matches TRBD1 (6 bases). V was trimmed by 4 bases and J by 8 bases, leaving 21 bases between them. Germline V gene lookup returns CDR1 SGDLS and CDR2 YYNGEE. CDR3 size: 15 residues. CDR3 DNA sequence: TGTGCCAGCAGCACCCGCCAGGGGCCGATCGGCGGCTACACCTTC. Its translation: CASSTRQGPIGGYTF.

The J gene is TRBJ1-5, the V gene TRBV2; no clear D gene. Trimming removed 5 bases from V and 2 bases from J, with 7 bases in between. Germline CDR1 and CDR2: SNHLY and FYNNEI. CDR3 length equals 13 residues. The CDR3 DNA sequence: TGTGCCAGCAGTTACGCGGGCAATCAGCCCCAGCATTTT. The encoded protein is CASSYAGNQPQHF.

The chain carries TRBV28 and TRBJ1-2, with D maybe TRBD1 (5 bases). CDR3 size: 16 residues. With 1 base removed from V and 3 bases from J, the gap between germline ends came to 15 bases. Germline assignment: CDR1 MDHEN and CDR2 SYDVKM. CDR3 amino acids: CASSLYEGESYYGYTF. The CDR3 coding sequence is TGTGCCAGCAGTTTATATGAAGGGGAAAGCTACTATGGCTACACCTTC.

The gene calls are TRBV3-1 (or the pseudogene TRBV3-2) and TRBJ1-1, with D uncertain. The germline V gene encodes CDR1 LGHDT and CDR2 YNNKEL (reference sequence). Trimming took off 4 bases at V and 7 bases at J, with 10 bases between the two ends. The CDR3 contains 12 residues. This chain's CDR3 is CASSPGRREAFF. Here the CDR3 DNA reads TGTGCCAGCAGCCCGGGGAGACGTGAAGCTTTCTTT.

This clone came up a few times. The chain uses TRBV10-3 and TRBJ2-2, with D possibly being TRBD2 (6 bases). V was cut by 4 bases and J by 5 bases, with 14 bases left in between. Germline assignment: CDR1 ENHRY and CDR2 SYGVKD. This CDR3 is built from 15 residues. CDR3 nucleotides: TGTGCCATCAGTGTTTCCTGGGCGGGGACCGGGGAGCTGTTTTTT. Amino acids: CAISVSWAGTGELFF.

The chain is built from TRBV7-6 and TRBJ1-4; 9 bases match TRBD1. Germline V gives CDR1 SGHVS, CDR2 FNYEAQ. J gave up 8 bases and V 4 bases, and 5 bases lay outside the gene matches. The CDR3 totals 14 residues. CDR3 in amino acids: CASSSGQGGEKLFF. Written as DNA, the CDR3 is TGTGCCAGCAGCTCGGGACAGGGAGGGGAAAAACTGTTTTTT.

This chain connects TRBV7-9 to TRBJ1-1; D is uncertain. CDR3 length: 14 amino acids. V lost 1 base and J lost 4, with 10 bases in between. Germline CDR1 is SEHNR and CDR2 is FQNEAQ (reference sequence). This CDR3 is CASSLDGVATEAFF. The CDR3 DNA follows: TGTGCCAGCAGCTTAGATGGGGTAGCCACTGAAGCTTTCTTT.

In DNA, the CDR3 is TGTGCCAGCAGTGAAGATCGTGGGGGCACCGGGGAGCTGTTTTTT. Translation gives CASSEDRGGTGELFF. The chain links TRBV6-1 to TRBJ2-2; TRBD1 or TRBD2 may be the D gene (5 bases each). The germline CDR1 and CDR2 sequences are MNHNS and SASEGT. This CDR3 comprises 15 residues. V shed 1 base and J shed 4 bases, with 10 bases lying between them.

The chain joins TRBV11-2 to TRBJ1-6; a possible D gene is TRBD1 (5 bases). The CDR3 runs to 14 residues. Trimming removed 5 bases from V and 10 bases from J, with 15 bases in between. CDR1 and CDR2 from the germline V gene are SGHAT and FQNNGV. CDR3 in amino acids: CASSPGQVRSPLHF. DNA for the CDR3: TGTGCCAGCAGCCCTGGACAAGTAAGATCACCCCTCCACTTT. The entire variable domain, with the rest obtained from reference TRBV11-2 and TRBJ1-6, is as follows: EAGVAQSPRYKIIEKRQSVAFWCNPISGHATLYWYQQILGQGPKLLIQFQNNGVVDDSQLPKDRFSAERLKGVDSTLKIQPAKLEDSAVYLCASSPGQVRSPLHFGNGTRLTVT.

This rearrangement joins TRBV7-2 to TRBJ1-5, with D maybe TRBD1 (5 bases). The germline CDR1 and CDR2 sequences are SGHTA and FQGNSA. Trimming removed 1 base at V and 5 bases at J, with 9 bases between. The CDR3 contains 14 residues. The CDR3 is CASSLEGFYQPQHF. As DNA, the CDR3 is TGTGCCAGCAGCTTAGAGGGGTTTTATCAGCCCCAGCATTTT. Drawing the rest from reference TRBV7-2 and TRBJ1-5, the complete variable domain is GAGVSQSPSNKVTEKGKDVELRCDPISGHTALYWYRQSLGQGLEFLIYFQGNSAPDKSGLPSDRFSAERTGGSVSTLTIQRTQQEDSAVYLCASSLEGFYQPQHFGDGTRLSIL.

V and J are TRBV11-2 and TRBJ2-1; 7 bases are a match to TRBD1. This CDR3 region has 16 residues. J was trimmed by 2 bases and V by 3 bases; bases with no gene match: 7. CDR1 is SGHAT, CDR2 FQNNGV, per germline. The CDR3 loop reads CASSLGPGGPYNEQFF. The CDR3 DNA sequence: TGTGCCAGCAGCTTGGGTCCAGGGGGTCCCTACAATGAGCAGTTCTTC.

The CDR3 DNA reads as TGTGCCAGCTCACCCATAGGGGCGGGAGGATCCTACGAGCAGTACTTC. Protein product: CASSPIGAGGSYEQYF. The chain couples TRBV18 to TRBJ2-7; the match to TRBD2 covers 8 bases. Losses at the gene ends were 3 bases for V and 1 base for J; bases not matched to a gene: 8. There are 16 residues in the CDR3. CDR1 is KGHSH and CDR2 is LQKENI in the germline V gene.

The gene calls are TRBV19 and TRBJ1-5; TRBD1 might be the D (5 bases). CDR1 is LNHDA and CDR2 is SQIVND in the germline V gene (reference sequence). V lost 6 bases to trimming and J lost 4 bases, with 13 bases between them. CDR3 length equals 14 residues. The CDR3 reads CASSTGLMNQPQHF. The CDR3 DNA reads as TGTGCCAGTAGCACGGGACTGATGAATCAGCCCCAGCATTTT.

This sequence joins TRBV5-1 and TRBJ1-2; TRBD1 aligns across 9 bases. The length of the CDR3 is 15 residues. Per the germline V gene, CDR1 is SGHRS and CDR2 is YFSETQ. The junction had 6 bases not matched to a gene; V was cut back by 0 bases and J by 6 bases. In DNA, the CDR3 is TGCGCCAGCAGCTTGGCCGGGGACAGGGTAGATGGCTACACCTTC. The encoded protein is CASSLAGDRVDGYTF.

The chain joins TRBV19 to TRBJ2-1; TRBD1 aligns across 7 bases. The CDR3 is 14 amino acids. Germline V gene sequence: CDR1 LNHDA, CDR2 SQIVND (reference sequence). Unmatched junction bases numbered 9, after V lost 4 bases and J lost 9 bases. CDR3 sequence reads: CASSRGRGNVEQFF. The CDR3 DNA reads as TGTGCCAGTAGTAGGGGCAGGGGGAACGTTGAGCAGTTCTTC.